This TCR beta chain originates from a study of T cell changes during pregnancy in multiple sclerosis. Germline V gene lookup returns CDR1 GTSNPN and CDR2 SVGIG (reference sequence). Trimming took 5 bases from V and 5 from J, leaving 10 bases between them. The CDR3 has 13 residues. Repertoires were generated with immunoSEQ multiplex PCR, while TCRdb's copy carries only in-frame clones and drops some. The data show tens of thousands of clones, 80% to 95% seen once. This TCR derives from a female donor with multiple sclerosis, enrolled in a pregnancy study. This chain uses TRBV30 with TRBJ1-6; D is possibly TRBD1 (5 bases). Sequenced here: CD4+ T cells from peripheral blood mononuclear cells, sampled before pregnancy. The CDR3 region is CAWERQHNSPLHF. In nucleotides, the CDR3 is TGTGCCTGGGAGAGACAGCATAATTCACCCCTCCACTTT.